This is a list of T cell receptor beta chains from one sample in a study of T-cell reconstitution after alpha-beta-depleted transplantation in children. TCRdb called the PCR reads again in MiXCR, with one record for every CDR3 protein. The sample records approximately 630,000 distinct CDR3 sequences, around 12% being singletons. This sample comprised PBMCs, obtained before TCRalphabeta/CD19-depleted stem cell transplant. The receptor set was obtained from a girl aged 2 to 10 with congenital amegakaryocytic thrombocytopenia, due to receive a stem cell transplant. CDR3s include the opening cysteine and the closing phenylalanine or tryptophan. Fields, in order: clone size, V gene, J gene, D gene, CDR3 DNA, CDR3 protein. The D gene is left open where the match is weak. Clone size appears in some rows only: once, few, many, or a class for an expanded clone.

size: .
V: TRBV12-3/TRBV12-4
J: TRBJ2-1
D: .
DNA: TGTGCCAGCAGACCTACAGGGAGGGCGGGTGGTAATGAGCAGTTCTTC
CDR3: CASRPTGRAGGNEQFF

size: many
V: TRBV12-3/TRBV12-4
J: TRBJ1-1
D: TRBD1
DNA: TGTGCCAGCAGCTCAGCGGCAGGGGGGGTCAAAACCACTGAAGCTTTCTTT
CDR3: CASSSAAGGVKTTEAFF

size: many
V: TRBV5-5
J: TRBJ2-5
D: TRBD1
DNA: TGTGCCAGCAGCCCACTTGGACAGGAAGAGACCCAGTACTTC
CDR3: CASSPLGQEETQYF

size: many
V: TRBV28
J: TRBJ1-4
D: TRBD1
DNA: TGTGCCAGCAGTCCAGCCAGGGGGCGCGAAAAACTGTTTTTT
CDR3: CASSPARGREKLFF

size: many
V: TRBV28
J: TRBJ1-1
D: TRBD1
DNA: TGTGCCAGCAGAGGATCGACAGGGGTGACTGAAGCTTTCTTT
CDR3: CASRGSTGVTEAFF

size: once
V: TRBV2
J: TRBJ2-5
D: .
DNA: TGTGCCAGCAGTGAAGCTTTTCCAGGGGAAGAGACCCAGTACTTC
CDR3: CASSEAFPGEETQYF

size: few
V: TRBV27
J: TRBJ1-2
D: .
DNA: TGTGCCACCGGACGTCCTAACTATGGCTACACCTTC
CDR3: CATGRPNYGYTF

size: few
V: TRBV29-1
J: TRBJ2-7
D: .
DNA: TGCAGCGTCTCCCGGGACTTCAGCTCCTACGAGCAGTACTTC
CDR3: CSVSRDFSSYEQYF

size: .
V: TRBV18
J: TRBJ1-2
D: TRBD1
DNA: TGTGCCAGCTCACCACCATGGGCAGGGGGCGCCCCCCTCGGGTATGGCTACACCTTC
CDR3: CASSPPWAGGAPLGYGYTF

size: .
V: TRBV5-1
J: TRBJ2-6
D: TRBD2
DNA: TGCGCCAGCAGCGTAAACAAACTAGCGGAGCTCTCTGGGGCCAACGTCCAGACTTTC
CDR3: CASSVNKLAELSGANVQTF

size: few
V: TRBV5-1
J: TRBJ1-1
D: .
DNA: TGCGCCAGCAGCTTGGTGTTCTGGGGAAGGAACACTGAAGCTTTCTTT
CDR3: CASSLVFWGRNTEAFF

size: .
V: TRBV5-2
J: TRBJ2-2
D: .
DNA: TGTGCCAGCCACAACACGGATTTAGCGTCCCCTCCCTATTCATCCGGGGAGCTGTTTTTT
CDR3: CASHNTDLASPPYSSGELFF

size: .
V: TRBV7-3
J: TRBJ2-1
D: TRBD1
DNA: TGTGCCAGCAGCTTAGGGGGGACAGGAGGTGGGAAGCAGTTCTTC
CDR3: CASSLGGTGGGKQFF

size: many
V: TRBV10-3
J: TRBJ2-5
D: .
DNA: TGTGCCATCAGTGAGTCCGGAGATGCGGAGACCCAGTACTTC
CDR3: CAISESGDAETQYF

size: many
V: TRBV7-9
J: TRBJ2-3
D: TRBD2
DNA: TGTGCCAGCAGCTCCCGACTAGCGAGACTCACAGATACGCAGTATTTT
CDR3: CASSSRLARLTDTQYF

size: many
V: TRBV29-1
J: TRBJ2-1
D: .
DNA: TGCAGCGTTCTCCACCCTCGGACTATGGATGAGCAGTTCTTC
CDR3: CSVLHPRTMDEQFF

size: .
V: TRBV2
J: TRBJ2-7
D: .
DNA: TGTGCCAGCAGTGAACTTGGGCGCAGCTACGAGCAGTACTTC
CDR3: CASSELGRSYEQYF

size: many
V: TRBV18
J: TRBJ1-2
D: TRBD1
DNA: TGTGCCAGCTCACAGGGACAGGGCCTCTATGGCTACACCTTC
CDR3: CASSQGQGLYGYTF

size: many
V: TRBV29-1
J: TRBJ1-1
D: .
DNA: TGCAGCGTAAGAGCAGTGCTCATGAACACTGAAGCTTTCTTT
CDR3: CSVRAVLMNTEAFF

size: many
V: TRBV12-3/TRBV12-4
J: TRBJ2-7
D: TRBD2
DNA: TGTGCCAGCAGTTTTCTTGCGGGAGGCATCTACGAGCAGTACTTC
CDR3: CASSFLAGGIYEQYF

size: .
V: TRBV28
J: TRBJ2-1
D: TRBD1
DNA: TGTGCCAGCAGTTGGGGGACAGGGGGGATTAATGAGCAGTTCTTC
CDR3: CASSWGTGGINEQFF

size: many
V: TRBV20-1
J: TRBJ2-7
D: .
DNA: TGCAGTGCTAGAGATCCTAGTCGGCTCTACGAGCAGTACTTC
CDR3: CSARDPSRLYEQYF

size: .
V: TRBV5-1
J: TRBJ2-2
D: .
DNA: TGCGCCAGCAGCTTGGCCAGGAACAGCGGGCCGAACACCGGGGAGCTGTTTTTT
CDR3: CASSLARNSGPNTGELFF

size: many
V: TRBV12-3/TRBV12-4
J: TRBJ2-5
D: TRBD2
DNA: TGTGCCAGCAGTTTTAGCGGGAGATTTGAGACCCAGTACTTC
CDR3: CASSFSGRFETQYF

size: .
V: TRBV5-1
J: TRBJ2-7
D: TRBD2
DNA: TGCGCCAGCAGCGCGGGACTAGCGGGAGGGTACTACTCCTACGAGCAGTACTTC
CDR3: CASSAGLAGGYYSYEQYF

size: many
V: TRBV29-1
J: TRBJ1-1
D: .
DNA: TGCAGCGTTGGCACGAGCATGAACACTGAAGCTTTCTTT
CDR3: CSVGTSMNTEAFF

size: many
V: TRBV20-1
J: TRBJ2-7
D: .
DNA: TGCAGTGCTAGTGGGCTGATGGGCGGGCAGTACTTC
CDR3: CSASGLMGGQYF

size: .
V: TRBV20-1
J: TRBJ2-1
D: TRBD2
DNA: TGCAGTGCTAAGGGACTAGCGTACGGTGAGCAGTTCTTC
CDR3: CSAKGLAYGEQFF

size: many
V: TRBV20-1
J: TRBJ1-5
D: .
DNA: TGCAGTGCTAGGGAGACGGGGGAGTGGAGCAATCAGCCCCAGCATTTT
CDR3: CSARETGEWSNQPQHF

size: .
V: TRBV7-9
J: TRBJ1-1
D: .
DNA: TGTGCCAGCAGCCCCTGGACTGGCGGAGGGGGTGAAGCTTTCTTT
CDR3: CASSPWTGGGGEAFF

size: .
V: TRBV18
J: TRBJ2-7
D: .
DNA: TGTGCCAGCTCAGGCGCAGGGGTTATCTACGAGCAGTACTTC
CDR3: CASSGAGVIYEQYF

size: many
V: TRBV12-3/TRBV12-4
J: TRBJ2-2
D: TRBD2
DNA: TGTGCCAGCAGTTGGACTAGCGGGAGAACCGGGGAGCTGTTTTTT
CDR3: CASSWTSGRTGELFF

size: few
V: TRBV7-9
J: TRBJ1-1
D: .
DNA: TGTGCCGGCGACATGAACACTGAAGCTTTCTTT
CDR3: CAGDMNTEAFF

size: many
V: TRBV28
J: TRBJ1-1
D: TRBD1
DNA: TGTGCCAGCACCCCAGGGGGTGGGTACACTGAAGCTTTCTTT
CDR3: CASTPGGGYTEAFF

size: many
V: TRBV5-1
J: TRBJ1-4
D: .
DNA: TGCGCCAGCAGCTCGGTCCAGAATGAAAAACTGTTTTTT
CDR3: CASSSVQNEKLFF

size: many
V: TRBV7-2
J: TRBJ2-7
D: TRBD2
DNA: TGTGCCAGCAGCTTATCAAGACTAGCGGGAGGGCTCTCCTACGAGCAGTACTTC
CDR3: CASSLSRLAGGLSYEQYF

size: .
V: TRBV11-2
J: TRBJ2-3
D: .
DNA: TGTGCCAGCAGCGCCGTGCGAATCCCTGATACGCAGTATTTT
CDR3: CASSAVRIPDTQYF

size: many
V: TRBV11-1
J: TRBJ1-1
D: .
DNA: TGTGCCAGCAGCTTAGGCACAGGCGTGAACACTGAAGCTTTCTTT
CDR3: CASSLGTGVNTEAFF

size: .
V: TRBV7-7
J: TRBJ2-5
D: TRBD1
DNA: TGTGCCAGCAGCTCTTCCGGGACAGGGTTTACCCAAGAGACCCAGTACTTC
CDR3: CASSSSGTGFTQETQYF

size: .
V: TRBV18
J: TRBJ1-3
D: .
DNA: TGTGCCAGCTCACCTTCGGGAGGACTCGCCTCTGGAAACACCATATATTTT
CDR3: CASSPSGGLASGNTIYF

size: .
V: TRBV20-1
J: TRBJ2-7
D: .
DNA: TGCAGTGCGGCCAGCTACAGGGTGGGGACCTACGAGCAGTACTTC
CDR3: CSAASYRVGTYEQYF

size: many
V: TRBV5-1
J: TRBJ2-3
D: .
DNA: TGCGCCAGCCGCCCCCTCTCAGGAACAGATACGCAGTATTTT
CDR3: CASRPLSGTDTQYF

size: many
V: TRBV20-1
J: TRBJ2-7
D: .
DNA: TGCAGTGCTAGTCGGAGCTACGAGCAGTACTTC
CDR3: CSASRSYEQYF